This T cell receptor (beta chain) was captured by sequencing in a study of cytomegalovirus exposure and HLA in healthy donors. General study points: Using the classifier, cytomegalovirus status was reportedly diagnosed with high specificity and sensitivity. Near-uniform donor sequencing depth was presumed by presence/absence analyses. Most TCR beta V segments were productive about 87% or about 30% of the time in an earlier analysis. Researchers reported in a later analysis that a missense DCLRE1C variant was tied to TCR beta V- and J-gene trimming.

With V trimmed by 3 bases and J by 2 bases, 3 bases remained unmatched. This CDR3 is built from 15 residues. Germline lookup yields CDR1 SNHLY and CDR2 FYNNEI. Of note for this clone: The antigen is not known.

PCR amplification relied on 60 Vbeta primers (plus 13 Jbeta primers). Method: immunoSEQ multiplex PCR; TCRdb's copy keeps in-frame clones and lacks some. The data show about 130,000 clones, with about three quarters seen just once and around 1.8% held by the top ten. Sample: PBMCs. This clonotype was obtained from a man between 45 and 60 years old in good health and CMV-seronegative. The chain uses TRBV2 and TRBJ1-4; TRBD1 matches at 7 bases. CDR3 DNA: TGTGCCAGCAGTGACCGGGGACAGACTAATGAAAAACTGTTTTTT. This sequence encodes CASSDRGQTNEKLFF.